This T cell receptor beta chain was recovered during a study of T cell repertoires in cytomegalovirus infection. The CDR3 contains 14 residues. The germline V gene encodes CDR1 SGHTA and CDR2 FQGNSA. V lost 4 bases to trimming and J lost 3 bases, with 9 bases between them. In its sample, this clonotype was seen many times. TCRdb re-called the reads with MiXCR, one entry per CDR3 protein. This table holds hundreds of thousands of distinct CDR3 sequences, 17% found once. Sequences were obtained from PBMCs. The TCR originated in a human donor in good health (CMV status not recorded). Some clones in this sample may be carry-over from other donors' samples. V is TRBV7-2 and J is TRBJ2-2; D might be TRBD1 (5 bases). CDR3 protein: CASSSAGYTGELFF. Written as DNA, the CDR3 is TGTGCCAGCAGCTCGGCAGGGTACACCGGGGAGCTGTTTTTT.